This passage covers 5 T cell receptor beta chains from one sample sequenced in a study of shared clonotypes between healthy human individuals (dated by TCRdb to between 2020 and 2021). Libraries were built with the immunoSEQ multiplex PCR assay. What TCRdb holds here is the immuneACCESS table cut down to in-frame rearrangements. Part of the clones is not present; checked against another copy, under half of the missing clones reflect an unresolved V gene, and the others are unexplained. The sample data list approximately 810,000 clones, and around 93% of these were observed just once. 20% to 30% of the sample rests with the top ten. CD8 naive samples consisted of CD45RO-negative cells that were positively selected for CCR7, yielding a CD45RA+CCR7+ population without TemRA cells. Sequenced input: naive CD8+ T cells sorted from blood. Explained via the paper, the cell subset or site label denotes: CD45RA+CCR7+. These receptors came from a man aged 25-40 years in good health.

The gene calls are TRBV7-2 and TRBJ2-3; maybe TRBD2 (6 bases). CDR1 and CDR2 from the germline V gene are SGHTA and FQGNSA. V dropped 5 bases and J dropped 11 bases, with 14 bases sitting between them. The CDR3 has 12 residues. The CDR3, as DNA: TGTGCCAGCAGCCCTTTGGGGGGAGGGCAGTATTTT. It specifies CASSPLGGGQYF.

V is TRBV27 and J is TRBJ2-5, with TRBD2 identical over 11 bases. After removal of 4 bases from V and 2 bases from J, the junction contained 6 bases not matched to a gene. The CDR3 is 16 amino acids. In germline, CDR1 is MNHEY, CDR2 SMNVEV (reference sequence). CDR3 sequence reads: CASSSTLAGVQETQYF. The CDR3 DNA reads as TGTGCCAGCAGTTCAACACTAGCGGGAGTACAAGAGACCCAGTACTTC.

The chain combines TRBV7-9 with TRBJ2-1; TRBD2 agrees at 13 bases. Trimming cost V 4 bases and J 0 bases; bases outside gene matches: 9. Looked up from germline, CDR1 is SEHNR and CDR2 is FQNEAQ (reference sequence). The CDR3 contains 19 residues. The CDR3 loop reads CASSSTLRTSGSSYNEQFF. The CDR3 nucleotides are TGTGCCAGCAGCTCCACCCTTCGGACTAGCGGGAGCTCCTACAATGAGCAGTTCTTC.

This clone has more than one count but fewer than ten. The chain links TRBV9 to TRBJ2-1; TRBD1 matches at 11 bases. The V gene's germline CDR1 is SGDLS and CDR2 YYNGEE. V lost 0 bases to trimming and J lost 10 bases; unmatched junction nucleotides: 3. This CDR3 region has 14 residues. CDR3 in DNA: TGTGCCAGCAGCGTAGACGGGACAGGGGGAGAGCAGTTCTTC. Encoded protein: CASSVDGTGGEQFF.

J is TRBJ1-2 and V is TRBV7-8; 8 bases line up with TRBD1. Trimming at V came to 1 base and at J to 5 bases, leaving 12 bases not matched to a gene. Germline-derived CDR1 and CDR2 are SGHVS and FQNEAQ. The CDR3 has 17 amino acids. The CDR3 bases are TGTGCCAGCAGCTTAGACATGCCCGGACAGGGCAGATATGGCTACACCTTC. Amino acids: CASSLDMPGQGRYGYTF.